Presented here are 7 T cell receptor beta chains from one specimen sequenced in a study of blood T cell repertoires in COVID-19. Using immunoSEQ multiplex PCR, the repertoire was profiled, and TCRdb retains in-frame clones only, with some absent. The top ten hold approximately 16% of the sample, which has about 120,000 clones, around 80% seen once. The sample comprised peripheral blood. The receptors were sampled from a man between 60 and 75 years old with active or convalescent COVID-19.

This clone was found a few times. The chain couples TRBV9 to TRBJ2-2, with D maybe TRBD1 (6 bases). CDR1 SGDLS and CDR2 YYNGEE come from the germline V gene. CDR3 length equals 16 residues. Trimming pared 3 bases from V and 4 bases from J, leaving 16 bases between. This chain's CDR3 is CASSEGGGRGTGELFF. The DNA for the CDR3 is TGTGCCAGCAGCGAGGGTGGTGGCAGGGGCACCGGGGAGCTGTTTTTT. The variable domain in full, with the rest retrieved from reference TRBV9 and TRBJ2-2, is DSGVTQTPKHLITATGQRVTLRCSPRSGDLSVYWYQQSLDQGLQFLIQYYNGEERAKGNILERFSAQQFPDLHSELNLSSLELGDSALYFCASSEGGGRGTGELFFGEGSRLTVL.

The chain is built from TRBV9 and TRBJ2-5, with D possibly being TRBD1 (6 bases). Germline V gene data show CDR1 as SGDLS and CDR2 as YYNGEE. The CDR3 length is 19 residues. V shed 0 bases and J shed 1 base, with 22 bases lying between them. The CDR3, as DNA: TGTGCCAGCAGCGTAGAGGCTGGGGCAGGGGCAAATTTCCAAGAGACCCAGTACTTC. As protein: CASSVEAGAGANFQETQYF.

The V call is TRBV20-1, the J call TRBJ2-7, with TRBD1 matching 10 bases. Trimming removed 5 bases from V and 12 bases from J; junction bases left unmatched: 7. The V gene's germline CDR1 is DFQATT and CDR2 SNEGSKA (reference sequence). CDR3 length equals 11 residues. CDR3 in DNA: TGCAGTGCTCGGATGGGACAGGGGACGTACTTC. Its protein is CSARMGQGTYF.

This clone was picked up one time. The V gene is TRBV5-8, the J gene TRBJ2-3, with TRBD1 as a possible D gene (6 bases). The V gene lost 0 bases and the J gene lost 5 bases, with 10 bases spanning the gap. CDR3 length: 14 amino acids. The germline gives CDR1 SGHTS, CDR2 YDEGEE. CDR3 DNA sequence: TGTGCCAGCAGCTTGGAACAGGGACAAGATACGCAGTATTTT. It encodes CASSLEQGQDTQYF.

This chain's CDR3 is CASSRGTGLDQPQHF. CDR3 nucleotide sequence: TGTGCCAGCAGCCGTGGGACAGGGCTAGATCAGCCCCAGCATTTT. The chain uses TRBV5-5 and TRBJ1-5; the match to TRBD1 covers 9 bases. The V gene's germline CDR1 is SGHKS and CDR2 YYEKEE (reference sequence). The CDR3 consists of 15 residues. V lost 4 bases and J lost 5; bases outside the gene matches: 7.

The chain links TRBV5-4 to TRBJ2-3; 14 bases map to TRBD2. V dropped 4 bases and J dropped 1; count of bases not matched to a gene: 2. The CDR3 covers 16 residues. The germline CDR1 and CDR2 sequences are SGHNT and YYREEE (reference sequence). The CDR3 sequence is CASSAGLAGGTDTQYF. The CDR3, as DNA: TGTGCCAGCAGCGCGGGACTAGCGGGAGGCACAGATACGCAGTATTTT.

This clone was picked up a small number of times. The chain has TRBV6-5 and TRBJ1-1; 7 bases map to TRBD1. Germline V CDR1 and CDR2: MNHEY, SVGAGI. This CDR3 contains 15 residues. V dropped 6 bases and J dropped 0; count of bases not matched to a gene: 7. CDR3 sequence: CASRVKGGMNTEAFF. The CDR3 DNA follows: TGTGCCAGCAGGGTAAAAGGGGGCATGAACACTGAAGCTTTCTTT.